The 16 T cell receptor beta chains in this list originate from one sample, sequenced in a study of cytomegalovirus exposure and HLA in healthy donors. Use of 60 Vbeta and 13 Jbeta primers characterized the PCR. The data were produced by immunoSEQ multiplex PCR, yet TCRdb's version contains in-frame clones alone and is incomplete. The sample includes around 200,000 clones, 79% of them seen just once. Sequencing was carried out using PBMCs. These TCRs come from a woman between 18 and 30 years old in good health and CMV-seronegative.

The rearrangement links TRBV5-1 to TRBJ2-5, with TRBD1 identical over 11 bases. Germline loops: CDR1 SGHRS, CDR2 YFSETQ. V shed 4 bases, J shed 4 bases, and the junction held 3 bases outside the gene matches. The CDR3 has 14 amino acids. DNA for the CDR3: TGCGCCAGCAGCCCAGGGACAGGGGGAGAGACCCAGTACTTC. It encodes CASSPGTGGETQYF.

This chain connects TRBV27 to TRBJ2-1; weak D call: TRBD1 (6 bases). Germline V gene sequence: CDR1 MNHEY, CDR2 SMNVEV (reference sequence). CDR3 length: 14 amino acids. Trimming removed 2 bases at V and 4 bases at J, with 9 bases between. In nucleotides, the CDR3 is TGTGCCAGCAGTTTAGATGACAGGTACAATGAGCAGTTCTTC. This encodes CASSLDDRYNEQFF.

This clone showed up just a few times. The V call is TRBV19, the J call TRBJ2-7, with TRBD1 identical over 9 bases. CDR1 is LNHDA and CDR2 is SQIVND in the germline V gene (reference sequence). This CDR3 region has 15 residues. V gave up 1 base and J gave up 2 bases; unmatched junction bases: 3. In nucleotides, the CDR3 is TGTGCCAGTAGTATAGGGACAGGGGAGGCCTACGAGCAGTACTTC. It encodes CASSIGTGEAYEQYF.

Here the CDR3 DNA reads TGTGCCACCAGCAGAGGAGAAAGGGGAAACACCGGGGAGCTGTTTTTT. Its translation is CATSRGERGNTGELFF. The chain recombines TRBV15 with TRBJ2-2, with a tentative D call TRBD1 (5 bases). This CDR3 has 16 residues. V dropped 1 base and J dropped 2 bases, with 11 bases sitting between them. CDR1 is LNHNV, CDR2 YYDKDF, per germline (reference sequence).

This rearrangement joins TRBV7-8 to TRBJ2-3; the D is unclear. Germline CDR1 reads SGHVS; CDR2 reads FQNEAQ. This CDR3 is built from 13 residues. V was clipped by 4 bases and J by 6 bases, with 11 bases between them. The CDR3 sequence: CASSSRSGDTQYF. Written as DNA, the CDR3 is TGTGCCAGCAGCTCTCGGTCCGGGGATACGCAGTATTTT.

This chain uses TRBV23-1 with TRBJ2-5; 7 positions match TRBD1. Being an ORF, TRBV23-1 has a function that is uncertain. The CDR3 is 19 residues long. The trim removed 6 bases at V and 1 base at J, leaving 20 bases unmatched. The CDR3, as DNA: TGCGCCAGCAGCCGAAAACCCAAAACAGGGGTTAGCCTCCAAGAGACCCAGTACTTC. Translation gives CASSRKPKTGVSLQETQYF.

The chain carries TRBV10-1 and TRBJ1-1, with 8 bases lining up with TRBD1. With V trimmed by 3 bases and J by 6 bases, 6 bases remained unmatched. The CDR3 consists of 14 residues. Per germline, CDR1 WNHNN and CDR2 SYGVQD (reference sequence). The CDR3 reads CASSDGQGVSEAFF. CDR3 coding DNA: TGCGCCAGCAGTGACGGACAGGGAGTTTCTGAAGCTTTCTTT.

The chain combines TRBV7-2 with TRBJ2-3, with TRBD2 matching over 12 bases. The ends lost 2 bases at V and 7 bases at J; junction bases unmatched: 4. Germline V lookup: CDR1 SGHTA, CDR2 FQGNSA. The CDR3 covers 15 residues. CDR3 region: CASSLSRTSGNTQYF. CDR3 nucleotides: TGTGCCAGCAGCTTATCTCGGACTAGCGGGAATACGCAGTATTTT.

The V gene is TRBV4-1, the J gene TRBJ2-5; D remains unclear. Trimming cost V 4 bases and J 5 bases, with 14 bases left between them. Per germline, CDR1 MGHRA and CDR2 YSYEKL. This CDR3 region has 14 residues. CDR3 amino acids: CASSPEQRLETQYF. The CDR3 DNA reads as TGCGCCAGCAGCCCGGAGCAGAGGTTGGAGACCCAGTACTTC.

The CDR3 loop reads CASNGRRGNEKLFF. For the CDR3, the DNA is TGTGCCAGCAACGGTCGCAGGGGGAATGAAAAACTGTTTTTT. The chain has TRBV28 and TRBJ1-4, with 7 bases aligning to TRBD1. CDR1 and CDR2 from the germline V gene are MDHEN and SYDVKM. The junction had 7 bases not matched to a gene; V was cut back by 7 bases and J by 5 bases. CDR3 length: 14 residues.

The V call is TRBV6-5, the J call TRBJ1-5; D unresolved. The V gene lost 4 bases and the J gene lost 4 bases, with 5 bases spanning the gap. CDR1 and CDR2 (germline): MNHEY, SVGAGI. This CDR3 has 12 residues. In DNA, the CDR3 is TGTGCCAGCAGTTCCCCAAATCAGCCCCAGCATTTT. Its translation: CASSSPNQPQHF.

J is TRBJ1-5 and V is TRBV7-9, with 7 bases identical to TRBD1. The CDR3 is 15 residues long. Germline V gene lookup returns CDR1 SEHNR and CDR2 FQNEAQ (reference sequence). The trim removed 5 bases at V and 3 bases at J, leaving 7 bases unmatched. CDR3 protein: CASSLEGGYNQPQHF. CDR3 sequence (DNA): TGTGCCAGCAGCCTCGAAGGGGGCTACAATCAGCCCCAGCATTTT. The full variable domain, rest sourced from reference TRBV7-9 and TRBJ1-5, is DTGVSQNPRHKITKRGQNVTFRCDPISEHNRLYWYRQTLGQGPEFLTYFQNEAQLEKSRLLSDRFSAERPKGSFSTLEIQRTEQGDSAMYLCASSLEGGYNQPQHFGDGTRLSIL.

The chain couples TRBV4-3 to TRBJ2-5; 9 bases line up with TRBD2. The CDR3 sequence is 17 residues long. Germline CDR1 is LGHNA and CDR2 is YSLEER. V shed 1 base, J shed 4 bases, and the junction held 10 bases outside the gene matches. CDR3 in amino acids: CASSQGVAGVGTETQYF. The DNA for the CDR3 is TGCGCCAGCAGCCAAGGGGTAGCGGGAGTTGGGACAGAGACCCAGTACTTC.

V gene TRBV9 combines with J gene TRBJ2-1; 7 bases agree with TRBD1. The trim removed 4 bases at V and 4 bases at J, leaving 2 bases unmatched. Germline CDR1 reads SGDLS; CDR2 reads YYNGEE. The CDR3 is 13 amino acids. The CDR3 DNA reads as TGTGCCAGCAGCACCAGGGGGTACAATGAGCAGTTCTTC. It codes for CASSTRGYNEQFF.

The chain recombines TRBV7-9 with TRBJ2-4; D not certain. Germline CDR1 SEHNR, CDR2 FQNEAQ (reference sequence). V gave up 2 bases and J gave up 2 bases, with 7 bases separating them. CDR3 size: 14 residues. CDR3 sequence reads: CASSLQVSKNIQYF. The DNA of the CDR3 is TGTGCCAGCAGCTTACAGGTTTCCAAAAACATTCAGTACTTC. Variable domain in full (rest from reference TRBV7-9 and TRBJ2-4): DTGVSQNPRHKITKRGQNVTFRCDPISEHNRLYWYRQTLGQGPEFLTYFQNEAQLEKSRLLSDRFSAERPKGSFSTLEIQRTEQGDSAMYLCASSLQVSKNIQYFGAGTRLSVL.

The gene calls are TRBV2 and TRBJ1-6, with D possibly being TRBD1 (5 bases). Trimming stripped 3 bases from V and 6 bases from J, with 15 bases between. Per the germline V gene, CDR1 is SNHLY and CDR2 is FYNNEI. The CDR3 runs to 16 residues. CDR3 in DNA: TGTGCCAGCAGTGAGTTAGGGGTAATCGGTAATTCACCCCTCCACTTT. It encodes CASSELGVIGNSPLHF.